These 6 T cell receptor beta chains came from one sample sequenced in a study of T-cell reconstitution after alpha-beta-depleted transplantation in children. Unique molecular identifiers were incorporated into the prepared TCRbeta library. Each CDR3 protein is one row after TCRdb ran MiXCR on the PCR reads. The table has about 400,000 distinct CDR3 sequences, about 17% seen once. The material sequenced was PBMCs, mostly from graft donor cells, taken 360 days after TCRalphabeta/CD19-depleted stem cell transplant. All receptors derive from a boy in the first two years of life who had a stem cell transplant for Wiskott-Aldrich syndrome, so the T cells may come from the graft donor.

The sample holds a few counts of this clonotype. This sequence joins TRBV6-2 or TRBV6-3 and TRBJ2-1; D is uncertain. The CDR3 runs to 12 residues. The ends were cut back, 5 bases at V and 4 bases at J, with 6 bases in the middle. Per germline, CDR1 MNHEY and CDR2 SVGEGT. As DNA, the CDR3 is TGTGCCAGCAGTGTGGGGTACAATGAGCAGTTCTTC. Translation gives CASSVGYNEQFF.

The genes are TRBV5-1 and TRBJ2-7; D is undetermined. Germline V gene lookup returns CDR1 SGHRS and CDR2 YFSETQ. CDR3 length: 14 residues. Deletions cut 1 base from V and 2 bases from J, with 10 bases between. CDR3: CASSLRLETYEQYF. CDR3 coding DNA: TGCGCCAGCAGCTTGCGCCTGGAGACCTACGAGCAGTACTTC.

The chain carries TRBV5-1 and TRBJ1-3; a possible D gene is TRBD1 (6 bases). CDR3 length equals 14 residues. V was trimmed by 1 base and J by 8 bases, leaving 13 bases between them. The germline V gene encodes CDR1 SGHRS and CDR2 YFSETQ. The CDR3 is CASSLKDRRDTIYF. The CDR3 region has the DNA TGCGCCAGCAGCTTGAAAGACAGGCGGGACACCATATATTTT.

The chain couples TRBV6-2 or TRBV6-3 to TRBJ2-7, with 7 bases fitting TRBD2. Unmatched junction bases numbered 7, after V lost 5 bases and J lost 0 bases. Germline loops: CDR1 MNHEY, CDR2 SVGEGT. This CDR3 spans 15 amino acids. The CDR3 is CASSPFGRHSYEQYF. CDR3 DNA sequence: TGTGCCAGCAGTCCCTTCGGGAGGCACTCCTACGAGCAGTACTTC.

CDR3 sequence reads: CSASRGSVFPSTDTQYF. The DNA of the CDR3 is TGCAGTGCTAGTCGCGGGAGCGTTTTCCCTAGCACAGATACGCAGTATTTT. V gene TRBV20-1 combines with J gene TRBJ2-3, with 7 bases aligning to TRBD2. The CDR3 spans 17 residues. J was trimmed by 0 bases and V by 3 bases; bases with no gene match: 12. The germline CDR1 and CDR2 sequences are DFQATT and SNEGSKA (reference sequence).

This clonotype was observed a few times. The chain couples TRBV12-3 or TRBV12-4 to TRBJ2-1; 8 nucleotides match TRBD2. This CDR3 contains 14 residues. The V gene end was trimmed by 7 bases and the J gene end by 3 bases; junction bases not matched to a gene: 5. CDR3 sequence: CASTERGIYNEQFF. In DNA form, the CDR3 reads TGTGCCAGCACTGAGCGGGGGATCTACAATGAGCAGTTCTTC.